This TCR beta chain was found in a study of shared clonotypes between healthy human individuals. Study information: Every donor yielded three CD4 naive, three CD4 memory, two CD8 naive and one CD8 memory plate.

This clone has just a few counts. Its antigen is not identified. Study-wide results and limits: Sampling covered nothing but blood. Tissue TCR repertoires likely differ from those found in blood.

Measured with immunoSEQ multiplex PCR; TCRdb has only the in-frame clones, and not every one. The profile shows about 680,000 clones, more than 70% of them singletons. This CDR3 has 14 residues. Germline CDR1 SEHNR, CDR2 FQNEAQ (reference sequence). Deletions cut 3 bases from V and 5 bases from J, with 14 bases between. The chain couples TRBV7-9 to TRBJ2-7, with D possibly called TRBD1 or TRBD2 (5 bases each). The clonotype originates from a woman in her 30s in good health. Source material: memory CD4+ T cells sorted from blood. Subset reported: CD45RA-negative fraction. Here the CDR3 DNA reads TGTGCCAGCAGCTTGAGGGACGGGTGGGACGAGCAGTACTTC. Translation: CASSLRDGWDEQYF.